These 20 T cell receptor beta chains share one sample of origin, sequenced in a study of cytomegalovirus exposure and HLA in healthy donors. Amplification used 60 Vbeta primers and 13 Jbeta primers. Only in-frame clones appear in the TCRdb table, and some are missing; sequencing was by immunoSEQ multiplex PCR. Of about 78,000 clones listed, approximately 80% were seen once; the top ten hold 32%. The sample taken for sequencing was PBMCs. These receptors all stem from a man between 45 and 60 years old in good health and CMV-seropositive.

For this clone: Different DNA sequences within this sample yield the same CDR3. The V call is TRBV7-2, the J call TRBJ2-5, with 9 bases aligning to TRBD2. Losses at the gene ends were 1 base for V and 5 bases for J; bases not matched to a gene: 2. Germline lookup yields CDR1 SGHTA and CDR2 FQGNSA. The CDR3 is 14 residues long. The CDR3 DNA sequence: TGTGCCAGCAGCTTAGGCGGGAGGGGGGAGACCCAGTACTTC. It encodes CASSLGGRGETQYF.

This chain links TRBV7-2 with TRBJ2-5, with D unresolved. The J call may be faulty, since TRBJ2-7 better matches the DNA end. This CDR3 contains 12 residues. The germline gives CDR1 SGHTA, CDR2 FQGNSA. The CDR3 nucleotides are TGTGCCAGCAGCACGAGCTCCTACGAGCAGTACTTC. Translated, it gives CASSTSSYEQYF.

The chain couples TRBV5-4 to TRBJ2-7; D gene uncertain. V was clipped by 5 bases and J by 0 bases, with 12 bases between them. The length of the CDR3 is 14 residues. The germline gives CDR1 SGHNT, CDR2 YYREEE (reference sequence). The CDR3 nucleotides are TGTGCCAGCAGTGATTGGTCAGACTCCTACGAGCAGTACTTC. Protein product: CASSDWSDSYEQYF.

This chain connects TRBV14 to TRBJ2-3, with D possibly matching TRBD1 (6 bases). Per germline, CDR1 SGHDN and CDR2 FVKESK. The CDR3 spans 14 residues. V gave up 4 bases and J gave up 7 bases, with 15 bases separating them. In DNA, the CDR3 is TGTGCCAGCAGCCGGGCTCTACAGGGCCATACGCAGTATTTT. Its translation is CASSRALQGHTQYF.

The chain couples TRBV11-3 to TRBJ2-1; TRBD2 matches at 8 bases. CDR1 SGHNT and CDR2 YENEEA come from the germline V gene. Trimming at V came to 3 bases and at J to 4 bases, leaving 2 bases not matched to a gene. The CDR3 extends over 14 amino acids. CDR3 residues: CASSLSGGYNEQFF. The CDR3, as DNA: TGTGCCAGCAGCTTGTCGGGAGGGTACAATGAGCAGTTCTTC.

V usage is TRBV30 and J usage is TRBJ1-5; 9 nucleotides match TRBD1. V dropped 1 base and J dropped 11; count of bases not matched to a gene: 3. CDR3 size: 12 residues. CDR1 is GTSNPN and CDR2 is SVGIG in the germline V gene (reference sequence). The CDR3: CAWSGTGETQHF. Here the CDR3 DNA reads TGTGCCTGGAGTGGGACAGGGGAAACCCAGCATTTT.

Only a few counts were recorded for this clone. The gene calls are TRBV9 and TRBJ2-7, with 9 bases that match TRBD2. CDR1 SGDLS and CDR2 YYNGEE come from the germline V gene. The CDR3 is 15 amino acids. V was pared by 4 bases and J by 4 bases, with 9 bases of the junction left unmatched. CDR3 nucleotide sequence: TGTGCCAGCAGCCCCTCACCGGGACTAGCTTACGAGCAGTACTTC. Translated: CASSPSPGLAYEQYF.

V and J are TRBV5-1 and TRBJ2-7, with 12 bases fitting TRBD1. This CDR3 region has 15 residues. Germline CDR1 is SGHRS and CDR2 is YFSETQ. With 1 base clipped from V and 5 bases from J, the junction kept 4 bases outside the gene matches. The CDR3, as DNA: TGCGCCAGCAGCTTGAGTGGGACAGGGGGCGACGAGCAGTACTTC. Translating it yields CASSLSGTGGDEQYF.

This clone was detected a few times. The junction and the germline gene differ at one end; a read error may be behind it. The CDR3 spells CSSSRPEGGETQYF. The CDR3 DNA sequence: TGTTCCAGCAGCCGGCCCGAGGGCGGGGAGACCCAGTACTTC. The chain joins TRBV7-9 to TRBJ2-5; a weak D match, TRBD2 (5 bases). The CDR3 is 14 amino acids. Germline lookup yields CDR1 SEHNR and CDR2 FQNEAQ (reference sequence). The entire variable domain, with the rest obtained from reference TRBV7-9 and TRBJ2-5, is as follows: DTGVSQNPRHKITKRGQNVTFRCDPISEHNRLYWYRQTLGQGPEFLTYFQNEAQLEKSRLLSDRFSAERPKGSFSTLEIQRTEQGDSAMYLCSSSRPEGGETQYFGPGTRLLVL.

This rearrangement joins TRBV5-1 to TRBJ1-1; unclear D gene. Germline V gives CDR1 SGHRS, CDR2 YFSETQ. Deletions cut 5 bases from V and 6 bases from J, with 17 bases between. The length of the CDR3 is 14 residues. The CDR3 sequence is CASRLSLEPPEAFF. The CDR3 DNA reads TGCGCCAGCAGACTGTCTCTCGAACCGCCTGAAGCTTTCTTT. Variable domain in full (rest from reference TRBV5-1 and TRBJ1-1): KAGVTQTPRYLIKTRGQQVTLSCSPISGHRSVSWYQQTPGQGLQFLFEYFSETQRNKGNFPGRFSGRQFSNSRSEMNVSTLELGDSALYLCASRLSLEPPEAFFGQGTRLTVV.

CDR3: CASSARGEWYEQYF. For the CDR3, the DNA is TGTGCCAGTAGTGCCCGTGGGGAGTGGTACGAGCAGTACTTC. This chain uses TRBV19 with TRBJ2-7; possible D gene TRBD2, 5 bases. V dropped 5 bases and J dropped 4 bases, with 15 bases sitting between them. The length of the CDR3 is 14 residues. Germline values: CDR1 LNHDA, CDR2 SQIVND (reference sequence).

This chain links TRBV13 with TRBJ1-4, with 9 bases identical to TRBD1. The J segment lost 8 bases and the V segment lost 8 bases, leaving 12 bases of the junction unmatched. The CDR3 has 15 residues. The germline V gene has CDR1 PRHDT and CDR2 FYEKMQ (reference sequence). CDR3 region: CASLKWGTGHEKLFF. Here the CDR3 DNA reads TGTGCCAGCCTCAAGTGGGGGACAGGGCACGAAAAACTGTTTTTT.

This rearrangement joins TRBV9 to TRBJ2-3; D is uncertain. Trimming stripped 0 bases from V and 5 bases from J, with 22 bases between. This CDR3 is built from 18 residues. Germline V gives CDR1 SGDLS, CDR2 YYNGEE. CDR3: CASSVGLTPDFTGDTQYF. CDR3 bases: TGTGCCAGCAGCGTAGGGCTAACCCCCGACTTCACGGGAGATACGCAGTATTTT.

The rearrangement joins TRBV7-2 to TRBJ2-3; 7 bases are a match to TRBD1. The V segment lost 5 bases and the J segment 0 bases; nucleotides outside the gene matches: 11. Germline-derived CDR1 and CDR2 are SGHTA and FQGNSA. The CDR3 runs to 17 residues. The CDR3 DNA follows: TGTGCCAGCAGCCCCCTTCGCGGCAGGGGGAGCACAGATACGCAGTATTTT. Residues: CASSPLRGRGSTDTQYF.

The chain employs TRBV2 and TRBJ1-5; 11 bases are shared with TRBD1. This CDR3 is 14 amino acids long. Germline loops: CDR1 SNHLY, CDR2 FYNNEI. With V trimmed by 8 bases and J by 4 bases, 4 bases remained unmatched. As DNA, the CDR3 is TGTGCCAGCGAGGGGGACAGGGGGAATCAGCCCCAGCATTTT. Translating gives CASEGDRGNQPQHF.

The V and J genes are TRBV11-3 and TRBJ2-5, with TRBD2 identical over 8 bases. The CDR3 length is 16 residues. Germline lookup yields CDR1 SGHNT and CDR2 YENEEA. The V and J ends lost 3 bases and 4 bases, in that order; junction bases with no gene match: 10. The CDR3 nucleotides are TGTGCCAGCAGCTTCTCTAGCGGGTCCCCGGGAGAGACCCAGTACTTC. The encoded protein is CASSFSSGSPGETQYF. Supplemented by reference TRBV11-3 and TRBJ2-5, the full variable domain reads EAGVVQSPRYKIIEKKQPVAFWCNPISGHNTLYWYLQNLGQGPELLIRYENEEAVDDSQLPKDRFSAERLKGVDSTLKIQPAELGDSAVYLCASSFSSGSPGETQYFGPGTRLLVL.

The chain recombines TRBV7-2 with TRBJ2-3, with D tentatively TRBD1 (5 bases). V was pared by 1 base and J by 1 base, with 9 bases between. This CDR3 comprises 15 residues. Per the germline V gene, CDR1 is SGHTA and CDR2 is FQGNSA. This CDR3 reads CASSLVVRGTDTQYF. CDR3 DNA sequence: TGTGCCAGCAGCTTAGTTGTCAGGGGCACAGATACGCAGTATTTT.

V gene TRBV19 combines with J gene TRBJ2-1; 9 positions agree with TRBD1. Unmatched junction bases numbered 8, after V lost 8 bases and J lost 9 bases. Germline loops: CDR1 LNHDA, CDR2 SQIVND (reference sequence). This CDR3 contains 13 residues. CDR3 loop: CASGKTGGGEQFF. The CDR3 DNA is TGTGCCAGTGGGAAGACAGGGGGGGGTGAGCAGTTCTTC.

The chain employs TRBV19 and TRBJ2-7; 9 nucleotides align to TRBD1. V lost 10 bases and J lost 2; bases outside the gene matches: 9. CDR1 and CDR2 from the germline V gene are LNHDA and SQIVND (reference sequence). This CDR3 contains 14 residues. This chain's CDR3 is CATQSGTGPYEQYF. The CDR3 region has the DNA TGTGCCACGCAGTCCGGGACAGGGCCCTACGAGCAGTACTTC. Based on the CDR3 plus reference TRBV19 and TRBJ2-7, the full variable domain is DGGITQSPKYLFRKEGQNVTLSCEQNLNHDAMYWYRQDPGQGLRLIYYSQIVNDFQKGDIAEGYSVSREKKESFPLTVTSAQKNPTAFYLCATQSGTGPYEQYFGPGTRLTVT.

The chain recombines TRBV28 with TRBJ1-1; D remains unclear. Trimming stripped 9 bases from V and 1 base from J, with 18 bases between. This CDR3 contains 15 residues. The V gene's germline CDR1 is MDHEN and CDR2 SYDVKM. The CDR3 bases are TGTGCCAGTATATCTCCCGAAGAGGGGAACACTGAAGCTTTCTTT. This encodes CASISPEEGNTEAFF. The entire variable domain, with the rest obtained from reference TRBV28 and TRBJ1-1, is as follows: DVKVTQSSRYLVKRTGEKVFLECVQDMDHENMFWYRQDPGLGLRLIYFSYDVKMKEKGDIPEGYSVSREKKERFSLILESASTNQTSMYLCASISPEEGNTEAFFGQGTRLTVV.